This T cell receptor (beta chain) was obtained from a study of blood T cell repertoires in COVID-19. Sequenced by immunoSEQ multiplex PCR; TCRdb stores in-frame clones only, minus some. This table holds 230,000 or so clones, approximately 89% found once. Looked up from germline, CDR1 is SGHRS and CDR2 is YFSETQ. The CDR3 has 14 residues. V was trimmed by 3 bases and J by 8 bases, leaving 14 bases between them. The TCR originated in a woman in her thirties or forties who had recovered from COVID-19. V and J are TRBV5-1 and TRBJ1-4; D is perhaps TRBD1 (5 bases). Sequenced material: peripheral blood. The CDR3 protein is CASSSRWAGEKLFF. CDR3 in DNA: TGCGCCAGCAGCTCTAGGTGGGCAGGGGAAAAACTGTTTTTT.